This is a list of T cell receptor beta chains from one sample in a study of identifying expanded T cells in peripheral blood. This table comes from immunoSEQ multiplex PCR, and its TCRdb copy is limited to in-frame clones, with some not included. Of some 81,000 clones in the sample, approximately 84% were seen once. Sequencing was performed on blood. All receptors derive from a person between 18 and 75 years old in good health. Each CDR3 is given with its conserved first and last residue. A D gene is named only where the DNA matches it firmly. Not every row has a clone size; where given, it reads once, few, many or a size class.

v_gene	d_gene	abundance	j_gene	CDR3aa	CDR3nt
TRBV10-2	TRBD2	.	TRBJ2-3	CASTAGLAGDQQYF	TGCGCCAGCACGGCGGGACTAGCGGGAGATCAGCAGTATTTT
TRBV18	.	.	TRBJ2-5	CASSPTSGETQYF	TGTGCCAGCTCACCAACCTCGGGAGAGACCCAGTACTTC
TRBV4-3	.	.	TRBJ1-5	CASSQDWRLDQPQHF	TGCGCCAGCAGCCAAGATTGGCGGTTAGATCAGCCCCAGCATTTT
TRBV5-6	TRBD1	.	TRBJ1-1	CASSLSGTVNTEAFF	TGTGCCAGCAGCTTGAGTGGGACAGTTAACACTGAAGCTTTCTTT
TRBV19	TRBD2	.	TRBJ2-7	CASSIAGGLSPYEQYF	TGTGCCAGTAGCATAGCGGGAGGCCTCAGCCCCTACGAGCAGTACTTC
TRBV6-6	.	.	TRBJ2-6	CASSSVRANRANVLTF	TGTGCCAGCAGTTCCGTTAGGGCTAACCGGGCCAACGTCCTGACTTTC
TRBV7-7	.	.	TRBJ2-5	CASSLGSRVGETQYF	TGTGCTAGCAGCTTAGGTTCGCGGGTTGGAGAGACCCAGTACTTC
TRBV2	.	once	TRBJ1-1	CASKAASEAFF	TGTGCCAGCAAAGCCGCTTCTGAAGCTTTCTTT
TRBV28	.	once	TRBJ2-1	CASSWGNEHYNEQFF	TGTGCCAGCAGTTGGGGGAACGAACACTACAATGAGCAGTTCTTC
TRBV6-1	.	.	TRBJ1-4	CASSVETGGKLFF	TGTGCCAGCAGTGTCGAGACCGGGGGAAAACTGTTTTTT
TRBV28	.	.	TRBJ2-7	CASGRLSSYEQYF	TGTGCCAGCGGCCGACTGTCCTCCTACGAGCAGTACTTC
TRBV10-2	.	once	TRBJ2-7	CASSLGLIYEQYF	TGCGCCAGCAGCCTGGGACTGATCTACGAGCAGTACTTC
TRBV4-1	.	.	TRBJ1-5	CASSQEYRQSGPQHF	TGCGCCAGCAGCCAAGAATACCGACAGTCTGGGCCCCAGCATTTT
TRBV4-2	TRBD1	once	TRBJ1-5	CASSQATGDNQPQHF	TGTGCCAGCAGCCAAGCGACAGGGGACAATCAGCCCCAGCATTTT
TRBV7-9	.	.	TRBJ1-3	CASSLGGLGNTIYF	TGTGCCAGCAGCTTAGGGGGTCTTGGAAACACCATATATTTT
TRBV9	.	.	TRBJ1-1	CASSVAPLGTEAFF	TGTGCCAGCAGCGTAGCTCCCCTTGGCACTGAAGCTTTCTTT
TRBV19	.	.	TRBJ2-4	CASSIQYLAKNIQYF	TGTGCCAGTAGTATCCAGTATTTAGCCAAAAACATTCAGTACTTC
TRBV28	.	.	TRBJ1-4	CAILPQGAVGEKLFF	TGTGCCATTCTGCCACAGGGCGCTGTGGGGGAAAAACTGTTTTTT
TRBV4-1	.	.	TRBJ2-5	CASSQEARRETQYF	TGCGCCAGCAGCCAAGAAGCACGACGAGAGACCCAGTACTTC
TRBV5-1	TRBD2	.	TRBJ2-1	CASSSSGNNEQFF	TGCGCCAGCAGCTCAAGCGGGAACAATGAGCAGTTCTTC
TRBV5-6	.	.	TRBJ2-5	CASHLYGVAQETQYF	TGTGCCAGCCACTTATATGGGGTTGCCCAAGAGACCCAGTACTTC
TRBV20-1	.	.	TRBJ2-5	CSAPPQETQYF	TGCAGTGCTCCCCCCCAAGAGACCCAGTACTTC
TRBV2	TRBD1	.	TRBJ2-5	CASSHRGVGETQYF	TGTGCCAGCAGCCACAGGGGAGTTGGTGAGACCCAGTACTTC
TRBV18	TRBD1	.	TRBJ2-1	CASSRDSYNEQFF	TGTGCCAGCTCACGGGACAGTTACAATGAGCAGTTCTTC
TRBV11-2	TRBD2	.	TRBJ2-7	CASSLARSPLAGMTYEQYF	TGTGCCAGCAGCTTAGCGCGCAGTCCACTAGCGGGAATGACCTACGAGCAGTACTTC
TRBV11-2	.	once	TRBJ2-5	CASSLGRGRETQYF	TGTGCCAGCAGCTTAGGCCGGGGCCGGGAGACCCAGTACTTC
TRBV6-5	TRBD1	few	TRBJ1-2	CASSRTGNYGYTF	TGTGCCAGCAGTAGGACAGGGAACTATGGCTACACCTTC
TRBV6-1	.	once	TRBJ2-5	CASSEGPGSETQYF	TGTGCCAGCAGTGAAGGTCCCGGGAGCGAGACCCAGTACTTC
TRBV7-2	.	.	TRBJ2-1	CASSLGTVSYNEQFF	TGTGCCAGCAGCTTAGGGACAGTTTCCTACAATGAGCAGTTCTTC
TRBV27	TRBD1	.	TRBJ1-1	CASSWPTGRNTEAFF	TGTGCCAGCAGTTGGCCGACAGGGAGGAACACTGAAGCTTTCTTT
TRBV5-1	.	.	TRBJ2-2	CASSLAGAGPGELFF	TGCGCCAGCAGCTTGGCTGGGGCCGGGCCCGGGGAGCTGTTTTTT
TRBV28	.	few	TRBJ2-5	CASILSLGPSETQYF	TGTGCCAGCATACTTTCTCTCGGGCCCTCGGAGACCCAGTACTTC
TRBV7-3	TRBD2	.	TRBJ2-7	CASSDGTSGTYEQYF	TGTGCCAGCAGCGACGGGACTAGCGGGACCTACGAGCAGTACTTC
TRBV4-3	.	.	TRBJ1-2	CASSQEGQNYGYTF	TGCGCCAGCAGCCAAGAGGGGCAGAACTATGGCTACACCTTC
TRBV5-3	.	.	TRBJ2-7	CSSYEQYF	TGTTCCAGTTACGAGCAGTACTTC
TRBV6-1	.	.	TRBJ1-2	CASSDSVYGYTF	TGTGCCAGCAGTGATTCAGTGTATGGCTACACCTTC
TRBV6-4	.	.	TRBJ2-1	CATQAVPSYNEQFF	TGTGCCACTCAAGCGGTCCCCTCCTACAATGAGCAGTTCTTC
TRBV27	TRBD2	.	TRBJ2-1	CASSLWAGGYNEQFF	TGTGCCAGCAGTTTATGGGCGGGAGGGTATAATGAGCAGTTCTTC
TRBV28	.	.	TRBJ1-2	CASSPIFGGANGYGYTF	TGTGCCAGCAGTCCCATTTTTGGAGGGGCCAACGGGTATGGCTACACCTTC
TRBV6-5	TRBD2	.	TRBJ2-1	CASSYGLAYEQFF	TGTGCCAGCAGTTACGGACTAGCATATGAGCAGTTCTTC
TRBV11-2	TRBD2	.	TRBJ2-7	CASSLDLGTSVYEQYF	TGTGCCAGCAGCTTAGATCTGGGGACTAGCGTCTACGAGCAGTACTTC
TRBV30	.	.	TRBJ1-1	CAWTLRGMNTEAFF	TGTGCCTGGACTTTGAGAGGAATGAACACTGAAGCTTTCTTT